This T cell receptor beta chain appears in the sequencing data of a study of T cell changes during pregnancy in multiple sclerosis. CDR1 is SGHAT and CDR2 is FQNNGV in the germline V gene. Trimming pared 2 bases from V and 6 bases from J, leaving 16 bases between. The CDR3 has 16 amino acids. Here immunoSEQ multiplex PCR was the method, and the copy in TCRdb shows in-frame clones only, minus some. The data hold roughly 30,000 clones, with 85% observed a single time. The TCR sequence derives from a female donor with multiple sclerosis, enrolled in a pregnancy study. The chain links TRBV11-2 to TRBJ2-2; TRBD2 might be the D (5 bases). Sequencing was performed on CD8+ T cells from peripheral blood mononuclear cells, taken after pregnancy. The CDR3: CASSLRSSERAGELFF. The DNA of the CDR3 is TGTGCCAGCAGCTTACGCTCAAGCGAGAGGGCCGGGGAGCTGTTTTTT. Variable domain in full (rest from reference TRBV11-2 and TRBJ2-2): EAGVAQSPRYKIIEKRQSVAFWCNPISGHATLYWYQQILGQGPKLLIQFQNNGVVDDSQLPKDRFSAERLKGVDSTLKIQPAKLEDSAVYLCASSLRSSERAGELFFGEGSRLTVL.